Listed below are T cell receptor beta chains from one sample, sequenced in a study of T-cell memory formation after mild COVID-19. TCRdb called the 5' RACE reads again in MiXCR, with one record for every CDR3 protein. The sample carries fewer than 250,000 distinct CDR3 sequences, around 19% recorded once. Sequencing was performed on PBMCs or a T cell subset sorted from them (not recorded which). All receptors come from an adult woman who had mild COVID-19 (a few samples of this study predate the infection). Cell type and time point are not known. The CDR3 runs from the conserved cysteine through the conserved F or W. Each record gives: J gene, V gene, clone size, D gene, CDR3 protein, CDR3 DNA. A D gene is named only where the DNA matches it firmly. Clone size is given for some rows only: seen once, a few or many times, or a class if the clone is expanded.

J: TRBJ1-6; V: TRBV19; size: few; D: TRBD1; CDR3: CAIGAGGFNSPLHF; DNA: TGTGCCATAGGGGCAGGGGGCTTTAATTCACCCCTCCACTTT
J: TRBJ2-3; V: TRBV5-1; size: many; D: .; CDR3: CASSSSTDTQYF; DNA: TGTGCCAGCAGCTCTAGCACAGATACGCAGTATTTT
J: TRBJ2-1; V: TRBV24-1; size: .; D: .; CDR3: CATSGRRARYNEQFF; DNA: TGTGCCACCAGTGGTAGACGGGCTAGATACAATGAGCAGTTCTTC
J: TRBJ2-7; V: TRBV7-2; size: many; D: TRBD2; CDR3: CASSSRGTSGYEQYF; DNA: TGTGCCAGCAGCTCGAGGGGGACTAGCGGCTACGAGCAGTACTTC
J: TRBJ1-2; V: TRBV20-1; size: .; D: .; CDR3: CSARRSDQGHGYTF; DNA: TGCAGTGCTAGACGCTCGGATCAGGGCCATGGCTACACCTTC
J: TRBJ2-3; V: TRBV29-1; size: few; D: .; CDR3: CSGQGTDTQYF; DNA: TGCAGCGGACAGGGCACAGATACGCAGTATTTT
J: TRBJ2-1; V: TRBV18; size: .; D: TRBD2; CDR3: CASSTPGGNEQFF; DNA: TGTGCCAGCTCAACCCCGGGGGGCAATGAGCAGTTCTTC
J: TRBJ2-7; V: TRBV10-3; size: many; D: .; CDR3: CAIRRDFYEQYF; DNA: TGTGCCATCAGAAGGGACTTTTACGAGCAGTACTTC
J: TRBJ2-3; V: TRBV30; size: .; D: .; CDR3: CAWSPTKWADTQYF; DNA: TGTGCCTGGAGCCCCACCAAATGGGCAGATACGCAGTATTTT
J: TRBJ2-6; V: TRBV18; size: .; D: .; CDR3: CASSQGTAGANVLTF; DNA: TGTGCCAGCTCACAGGGGACGGCTGGGGCCAACGTCCTGACTTTC
J: TRBJ1-2; V: TRBV29-1; size: .; D: .; CDR3: CSVETHGYTF; DNA: TGCAGCGTTGAAACTCACGGCTACACCTTC
J: TRBJ1-2; V: TRBV6-5; size: few; D: TRBD1; CDR3: CASSSLSGTGDGYTF; DNA: TGTGCCAGCAGTTCATTATCGGGCACAGGGGATGGCTACACCTTC
J: TRBJ1-1; V: TRBV29-1; size: .; D: .; CDR3: CSVMGTGLLTEAFF; DNA: TGCAGCGTGATGGGGACGGGACTACTCACTGAAGCTTTCTTT
J: TRBJ2-1; V: TRBV24-1; size: .; D: .; CDR3: CATSTRPGLNYNEQFF; DNA: TGTGCCACCAGCACCCGACCCGGCTTGAATTACAATGAGCAGTTCTTC
J: TRBJ2-3; V: TRBV3-1; size: .; D: .; CDR3: CASSTRARGAPDTQYF; DNA: TGTGCCAGCAGCACTCGCGCCCGGGGGGCCCCAGATACGCAGTATTTT
J: TRBJ2-5; V: TRBV7-2; size: few; D: .; CDR3: CASSAFVSGYRVHF; DNA: TGTGCCAGCAGCGCCTTTGTCAGTGGGTATAGGGTCCACTTC
J: TRBJ1-4; V: TRBV11-2; size: few; D: .; CDR3: CASSLGAANEKLFF; DNA: TGTGCCAGCAGCTTAGGGGCGGCTAATGAAAAACTGTTTTTT
J: TRBJ2-5; V: TRBV7-9; size: many; D: TRBD2; CDR3: CASSQLAGGSQETQYF; DNA: TGTGCCAGCAGCCAATTAGCGGGAGGATCCCAAGAGACCCAGTACTTC
J: TRBJ2-1; V: TRBV20-1; size: .; D: .; CDR3: CSARDWQGNSNEQFF; DNA: TGCAGTGCTAGAGATTGGCAGGGGAACTCGAATGAGCAGTTCTTC
J: TRBJ2-5; V: TRBV5-1; size: many; D: .; CDR3: CASRYQETQYF; DNA: TGCGCCAGCCGGTACCAAGAGACCCAGTACTTC
J: TRBJ1-1; V: TRBV5-1; size: few; D: .; CDR3: CASKVGGYTEAFF; DNA: TGCGCCAGCAAAGTCGGGGGTTACACTGAAGCTTTCTTT
J: TRBJ2-5; V: TRBV5-6; size: few; D: TRBD2; CDR3: CATSRTSGRTETQYF; DNA: TGTGCCACCTCAAGGACTAGCGGGAGGACAGAGACCCAGTACTTC
J: TRBJ2-7; V: TRBV12-3/TRBV12-4; size: .; D: TRBD1; CDR3: CASSETGAASYEQYF; DNA: TGTGCCAGCAGCGAAACAGGGGCAGCATCCTACGAGCAGTACTTC
J: TRBJ1-2; V: TRBV10-3; size: .; D: TRBD1; CDR3: CAITGQGNYGYTF; DNA: TGTGCCATCACCGGACAGGGAAACTATGGCTACACCTTC
J: TRBJ2-3; V: TRBV6-5; size: few; D: .; CDR3: CASSYSRGGGTDTQYF; DNA: TGTGCCAGCAGTTACTCGAGGGGGGGCGGTACAGATACGCAGTATTTT
J: TRBJ2-4; V: TRBV20-1; size: many; D: .; CDR3: CSASYTNADIQYF; DNA: TGCAGTGCTTCCTACACGAACGCGGACATTCAGTACTTC
J: TRBJ1-6; V: TRBV30; size: few; D: .; CDR3: CAWTLSLNSPLHF; DNA: TGTGCCTGGACCCTGTCACTTAATTCACCCCTCCACTTT
J: TRBJ2-2; V: TRBV20-1; size: many; D: .; CDR3: CSARPRETGELFF; DNA: TGCAGTGCTAGACCCCGAGAAACCGGGGAGCTGTTTTTT
J: TRBJ1-3; V: TRBV12-3/TRBV12-4; size: .; D: .; CDR3: CASSLAGIPSGNTIYF; DNA: TGTGCCAGCAGTTTAGCAGGGATCCCCTCTGGAAACACCATATATTTT
J: TRBJ2-2; V: TRBV5-1; size: .; D: TRBD1; CDR3: CASSPRTGNTGELFF; DNA: TGCGCCAGCAGCCCCCGGACAGGGAACACCGGGGAGCTGTTTTTT
J: TRBJ2-4; V: TRBV4-3; size: .; D: .; CDR3: CASSQESAGSVAKNIQYF; DNA: TGCGCCAGCAGCCAAGAATCGGCCGGGAGCGTCGCCAAAAACATTCAGTACTTC
J: TRBJ2-3; V: TRBV10-3; size: many; D: .; CDR3: CAISERGPPTDTQYF; DNA: TGTGCCATCAGTGAACGGGGACCCCCCACAGATACGCAGTATTTT
J: TRBJ1-3; V: TRBV6-5; size: .; D: .; CDR3: CASSPRSDYSGNTIYF; DNA: TGTGCCAGCAGCCCCAGGTCGGACTACTCTGGAAACACCATATATTTT
J: TRBJ2-5; V: TRBV5-1; size: .; D: TRBD2; CDR3: CASSLVAAGGPVKTQYF; DNA: TGCGCCAGCAGCTTGGTCGCAGCGGGGGGGCCTGTGAAGACCCAGTACTTC
J: TRBJ2-3; V: TRBV4-3; size: few; D: .; CDR3: CASSQAGDRTDTQYF; DNA: TGCGCCAGCAGCCAAGCCGGTGACAGGACAGATACGCAGTATTTT
J: TRBJ1-2; V: TRBV9; size: .; D: .; CDR3: CASSVPGRGDGYTF; DNA: TGTGCCAGCAGCGTACCAGGCAGGGGCGATGGCTACACCTTC
J: TRBJ1-2; V: TRBV12-3/TRBV12-4; size: few; D: .; CDR3: CASSLGTRAGGYTF; DNA: TGTGCCAGCAGTTTGGGCACGCGGGCTGGTGGCTACACCTTC
J: TRBJ2-2; V: TRBV29-1; size: .; D: .; CDR3: CSVGGRGFTGELFF; DNA: TGCAGCGTTGGGGGGCGCGGGTTCACCGGGGAGCTGTTTTTT
J: TRBJ2-1; V: TRBV12-3/TRBV12-4; size: many; D: TRBD1; CDR3: CASSHSRGRVEQFF; DNA: TGTGCCAGCAGCCACTCCAGGGGGCGCGTTGAGCAGTTCTTC
J: TRBJ1-1; V: TRBV7-9; size: .; D: .; CDR3: CASSSTSLVNTEAFF; DNA: TGTGCCAGCAGCTCCACATCCCTGGTGAACACTGAAGCTTTCTTT
J: TRBJ2-4; V: TRBV10-3; size: .; D: .; CDR3: CAISGSGGVKNIQYF; DNA: TGTGCCATCAGTGGTTCAGGAGGGGTCAAAAACATTCAGTACTTC
J: TRBJ2-3; V: TRBV12-3/TRBV12-4; size: .; D: TRBD2; CDR3: CASSRTSGADTQYF; DNA: TGTGCCAGCAGCCGGACTAGCGGGGCAGATACGCAGTATTTT
J: TRBJ2-5; V: TRBV5-5; size: .; D: .; CDR3: CASSSGWEYQETQYF; DNA: TGTGCCAGCAGCTCCGGTTGGGAGTACCAAGAGACCCAGTACTTC
J: TRBJ2-3; V: TRBV29-1; size: few; D: .; CDR3: CSVAAGNPYF; DNA: .
J: TRBJ1-1; V: TRBV19; size: few; D: .; CDR3: CASSIYLNTEAFF; DNA: TGTGCCAGTAGTATCTACCTGAACACTGAAGCTTTCTTT
J: TRBJ2-5; V: TRBV5-1; size: few; D: TRBD2; CDR3: CASSLFAGALPETQYF; DNA: TGCGCCAGCAGCTTGTTTGCGGGAGCGCTCCCAGAGACCCAGTACTTC
J: TRBJ1-5; V: TRBV4-3; size: .; D: .; CDR3: CASSQGFNQPQHF; DNA: TGCGCCAGCAGCCAAGGATTTAATCAGCCCCAGCATTTT
J: TRBJ1-5; V: TRBV6-2/TRBV6-3; size: .; D: .; CDR3: CASSGNIVSSNQTQHF; DNA: TGTGCCAGCAGTGGAAACATAGTATCTAGCAATCAGACCCAGCATTTT
J: TRBJ1-4; V: TRBV5-5; size: .; D: TRBD1; CDR3: CASSIGTGVKEKLFF; DNA: TGTGCCAGCAGTATCGGGACAGGCGTCAAGGAAAAACTGTTTTTT
J: TRBJ1-2; V: TRBV18; size: .; D: TRBD1; CDR3: CASSLGTEYGYTF; DNA: TGTGCCAGCTCACTCGGGACAGAGTATGGCTACACCTTC
J: TRBJ2-3; V: TRBV6-5; size: few; D: TRBD1; CDR3: CASSHGQGGRTDTQYF; DNA: TGTGCCAGCAGCCACGGACAGGGCGGGCGGACAGATACGCAGTATTTT
J: TRBJ2-3; V: TRBV12-3/TRBV12-4; size: few; D: TRBD2; CDR3: CASSLDSTSGDTQYF; DNA: TGTGCCAGCAGTTTAGATTCGACTAGCGGGGATACGCAGTATTTT